These T cell receptor beta chains were read from a single sample in a study of blood T cell repertoires in COVID-19. This table comes from immunoSEQ multiplex PCR, and its TCRdb copy is limited to in-frame clones, with some not included. The sample has some 160,000 clones; around four fifths are singletons. The sample taken for sequencing was peripheral blood. The receptors were sampled from an older man with active or convalescent COVID-19. The CDR3 runs from the conserved cysteine through the conserved F or W. Each record gives: CDR3 DNA, CDR3 protein, V gene, J gene, clone size, D gene. The D gene is left open where the match is weak. Clone size is not always given. Where it is, it says once, few, many or a class for expanded clones.

DNA: TGTGCCAGCAGTTGGGCCGGGACAGCACTGACCGGGGAGCTGTTTTTT
CDR3: CASSWAGTALTGELFF
V: TRBV27
J: TRBJ2-2
size: -
D: TRBD1

DNA: TGTGCCAGCAGCTTCCATGGGGGGTTAGAGACCCAGTACTTC
CDR3: CASSFHGGLETQYF
V: TRBV7-9
J: TRBJ2-5
size: few
D: -

DNA: TGTGCCAGCAGCTTGGGTATGACAGGAGCGAACACCGGGGAGCTGTTTTTT
CDR3: CASSLGMTGANTGELFF
V: TRBV5-5
J: TRBJ2-2
size: -
D: -

DNA: TGTGCCAGCAGCCAGGGACAGACGCCCAAATTC
CDR3: CASSQGQTPKF
V: TRBV12-3/TRBV12-4
J: TRBJ2-7
size: -
D: TRBD1

DNA: TGTGCCAGCAGCTTAGACCCCTCCGCGGCAGTCGAGCAGTTCTTC
CDR3: CASSLDPSAAVEQFF
V: TRBV11-2
J: TRBJ2-1
size: many
D: -

DNA: TGTGCCAGCAGCCGGACAGCCCTCTCTGGAAACACCATATATTTT
CDR3: CASSRTALSGNTIYF
V: TRBV7-9
J: TRBJ1-3
size: many
D: -

DNA: TGTGCCACCAGCACGGGACAGGGGGCGGCTGAAAAACTGTTTTTT
CDR3: CATSTGQGAAEKLFF
V: TRBV15
J: TRBJ1-4
size: -
D: TRBD1

DNA: TGTGCCAGCAGCTCCAGGGAAAGGAACACTGAAGCTTTCTTT
CDR3: CASSSRERNTEAFF
V: TRBV7-9
J: TRBJ1-1
size: -
D: -

DNA: TGCGCCAGCAGCCAACCCGGGACTAGCGGGAGGGAGACCCAGTACTTC
CDR3: CASSQPGTSGRETQYF
V: TRBV4-1
J: TRBJ2-5
size: -
D: TRBD2

DNA: TGTGCCAGCAGTCCCGACAGGGGGTTCTACGAGCAGTACTTC
CDR3: CASSPDRGFYEQYF
V: TRBV27
J: TRBJ2-7
size: -
D: TRBD1

DNA: TGTGCCAGCTCCCCCGGGGAACTCGACGTTGCTGAAGCTTTCTTT
CDR3: CASSPGELDVAEAFF
V: TRBV18
J: TRBJ1-1
size: many
D: -

DNA: TGTGCCAGCAGCTTAGGGGCTTACAGGGGGGTAGCAGAGACCCAGTACTTC
CDR3: CASSLGAYRGVAETQYF
V: TRBV7-7
J: TRBJ2-5
size: -
D: TRBD1

DNA: TGCGCCAGCAGCCACCGGGGTGCCCCAAACTATGGCTACACCTTC
CDR3: CASSHRGAPNYGYTF
V: TRBV5-1
J: TRBJ1-2
size: -
D: -

DNA: TGTGCCAGCAGCCAATACAGACAAGACCGTGGGCCCCAGCATTTT
CDR3: CASSQYRQDRGPQHF
V: TRBV7-8
J: TRBJ1-5
size: -
D: -

DNA: TGTGCCTGGAGTTGGTGGGCCACAGATACGCAGTATTTT
CDR3: CAWSWWATDTQYF
V: TRBV30
J: TRBJ2-3
size: -
D: -

DNA: TGTGCCAGCAGCAAGTCCGACAGGGGGAATGAGCAGTTCTTC
CDR3: CASSKSDRGNEQFF
V: TRBV14
J: TRBJ2-1
size: -
D: TRBD1

DNA: TGTGCCAGCAGCGTAGCCGGGAACACTGAAGCTTTCTTT
CDR3: CASSVAGNTEAFF
V: TRBV9
J: TRBJ1-1
size: -
D: -

DNA: TGTGCCAGCAGCCCAGGGACTGTGTTTGAGCAGTTCTTC
CDR3: CASSPGTVFEQFF
V: TRBV7-9
J: TRBJ2-1
size: -
D: -

DNA: TGTGCCAGCATCCGACAGGTTCCCGGGGAGCTGTTTTTT
CDR3: CASIRQVPGELFF
V: TRBV12-3/TRBV12-4
J: TRBJ2-2
size: -
D: -

DNA: TGTGCCAGCAGCTTAGGAAACCACCCACGGGAGCAGTTCTTC
CDR3: CASSLGNHPREQFF
V: TRBV11-2
J: TRBJ2-1
size: -
D: -

DNA: TGTGCCAGCAGTTACTCGAATTCGGGGAATTCACCCCTCCACTTT
CDR3: CASSYSNSGNSPLHF
V: TRBV6-5
J: TRBJ1-6
size: -
D: -

DNA: TGTGCCAGCAGTTACTGGCGACAGGGGGTATACAATGAGCAGTTCTTC
CDR3: CASSYWRQGVYNEQFF
V: TRBV6-5
J: TRBJ2-1
size: -
D: TRBD1